The rows below give T cell receptor beta chains drawn from one sample of a study of cytomegalovirus exposure and HLA in healthy donors. The assay was immunoSEQ multiplex PCR, and TCRdb's table has in-frame clones only and misses some. The table lists tens of thousands of clones, roughly 90% of them singletons. Sequencing was performed on PBMCs. The receptors come from a woman younger than 30 in good health and CMV-seronegative. Both conserved end residues are part of each CDR3.

J: TRBJ2-5; V: TRBV19; CDR3: CASSTRDTLQETQYF
J: TRBJ1-2; V: TRBV2; CDR3: CASRTGSGYYGYTF
J: TRBJ2-3; V: TRBV2; CDR3: CASRARESQDTQYF
J: TRBJ1-1; V: TRBV7-8; CDR3: CASSLDRIRGTEAFF
J: TRBJ2-3; V: TRBV11-2; CDR3: CASSWGTSGSPTTDTQYF
J: TRBJ1-2; V: TRBV28; CDR3: CASSLQGLPYGYTF
J: TRBJ2-1; V: TRBV19; CDR3: CASSIDLASGSYNEQFF
J: TRBJ1-1; V: TRBV14; CDR3: CASSSRTATEAFF
J: TRBJ2-7; V: TRBV2; CDR3: CASSKAGQSSYEQYF
J: TRBJ2-5; V: TRBV14; CDR3: CASSQDRVASGGRRTQYF
J: TRBJ2-2; V: TRBV7-2; CDR3: CASSSTPFANTGELFF
J: TRBJ2-5; V: TRBV7-6; CDR3: CASRPPGQGQETQYF
J: TRBJ2-2; V: TRBV2; CDR3: CASKEYGELFF
J: TRBJ1-3; V: TRBV30; CDR3: CAWTPGGSGNTIYF
J: TRBJ2-1; V: TRBV6-5; CDR3: CASRSLAGGGNEQFF
J: TRBJ1-6; V: TRBV6-1; CDR3: CASSDEGANSPLHF
J: TRBJ2-3; V: TRBV5-4; CDR3: CASSLGQGLGTDTQYF
J: TRBJ2-3; V: TRBV5-1; CDR3: CASSGGLAGGTDTQYF
J: TRBJ2-3; V: TRBV19; CDR3: CASSTDWADTQYF
J: TRBJ1-2; V: TRBV5-4; CDR3: CASSHRGTDGYTF
J: TRBJ2-3; V: TRBV28; CDR3: CASSPRPRDVISTDTQYF
J: TRBJ1-2; V: TRBV30; CDR3: CAWNRGTNYGYTF
J: TRBJ2-7; V: TRBV28; CDR3: CASSLFLGTGAHEQYF
J: TRBJ1-2; V: TRBV19; CDR3: CASSSWDFGDGYTF
J: TRBJ2-5; V: TRBV28; CDR3: CASSPTGLAGEGKTQYF
J: TRBJ2-7; V: TRBV27; CDR3: CASSLSYPGAGYEQYF
J: TRBJ2-5; V: TRBV5-1; CDR3: CASSFGTTQETQYF
J: TRBJ2-3; V: TRBV7-6; CDR3: CASSNGRAFTDTQYF
J: TRBJ1-1; V: TRBV5-1; CDR3: CASRSHVREAFF
J: TRBJ2-7; V: TRBV6-1; CDR3: CASSEMRYEQYF
J: TRBJ2-1; V: TRBV4-1; CDR3: CASSRAGGTGRNEQFF
J: TRBJ1-3; V: TRBV4-2; CDR3: CASSHHLRPSPSGNTIYF
J: TRBJ2-1; V: TRBV7-9; CDR3: CASGTGTAYNEQFF
J: TRBJ2-2; V: TRBV19; CDR3: CASSFAVGFPTGELFF
J: TRBJ2-1; V: TRBV12-2; CDR3: CASRLGTRDSSSYNEQFF
J: TRBJ2-7; V: TRBV28; CDR3: CASSPGLDREQYF
J: TRBJ2-7; V: TRBV30; CDR3: CAWSRGSYEQYF
J: TRBJ2-5; V: TRBV5-6; CDR3: CASSFGTGGWETQYF